The entry below describes one T cell receptor beta chain. Its antigen is undetermined. Assay: immunoSEQ multiplex PCR; the TCRdb copy retains only in-frame clones and omits some. The sample contains about 46,000 clones, around 74% of which appear only once. V lost 0 bases to trimming and J lost 0 bases, with 11 bases between them. The CDR3 totals 16 residues. The record originates from a study of vaccination effects on CD4 cells after COVID-19. After expansion with viral peptide pools in the ViraFEST assay, antigen-specific CD4+ T cells were sequenced. Cells that had been cultured for 9 to 10 days were the source of isolated CD4+ T cells. Two-dose vaccination with either BNT162b2 or mRNA-1273 was given to the participants.

This chain uses TRBV23-1 with TRBJ1-1; D is undetermined. TRBV23-1 is recorded as an ORF, its role being uncertain. The sample here was CD4+ T cells from PBMCs cultured with HCoV-OC43 spike peptides, taken after COVID-19 vaccination. The subset is: HCoV-OC43 spike overlapping peptide pool stimulation. The clonotype comes from a human donor who received a COVID-19 vaccine. As DNA, the CDR3 is TGCGCCAGCAGTCAATCTAGTAAGCGAATGAACACTGAAGCTTTCTTT. Its protein product is CASSQSSKRMNTEAFF.